This T cell receptor (beta chain) was identified in a study of T cell repertoires in cytomegalovirus infection. Across the whole study: CMV infection together with matching HLA type was indicated by public TCR beta signatures.

MiXCR, applied by TCRdb to the reads, yields one record per CDR3 protein. Here the sample spans 230,000 or so distinct CDR3 sequences, less than 50% being singletons. Findings and caveats of the study: Cumulative public TCR beta family frequency identified carriers of CMV plus the relevant HLA.

Germline V gene sequence: CDR1 SGHVS, CDR2 FQNEAQ. The CDR3 has 12 residues. V shed 3 bases and J shed 6 bases, with 9 bases lying between them. In regard to this clonotype: The antigen remains undetermined.

The chain has TRBV7-8 and TRBJ2-7; D is tentatively TRBD1 or TRBD2 (5 bases each). The sequences come from CD8+ T cells from cultured PBMCs, collected from culture after CMV antigen stimulation. This TCR was sampled from a human donor in good health (CMV status not recorded). Some clones in this sample may be carry-over from other donors' samples. The CDR3 DNA is TGTGCCAGCAGCTTGCAGGGAGCCGAGCAGTACTTC. This encodes CASSLQGAEQYF.